This TCR beta chain emerged from a study of cytomegalovirus exposure and HLA in healthy donors. Findings of the study overall: Reportedly, a later analysis found an Asian-associated ancestry cluster had fewer N-insertions than the roughly 700-donor mean. Later genetic work tied a missense DCLRE1C variant to beta-chain V and J trimming. In a later analysis, most CMV-associated TCR beta chains appeared HLA-restricted.

Germline CDR1 reads SGHKS; CDR2 reads YYEKEE (reference sequence). CDR3 size: 16 residues. V was cut by 0 bases and J by 0 bases, with 12 bases left in between. Healthy donors of bone marrow made up the group. 13 Jbeta primers and 60 Vbeta primers were used for the PCR. Produced via immunoSEQ multiplex PCR; TCRdb's table is partial and in-frame only. The sample lists 150,000 to 200,000 clones, around 80% occurring once. This clone was picked up a small number of times. Its target is unknown. The clonotype was recovered from a woman aged 40 to 50 in good health and CMV-seropositive. The chain recombines TRBV5-5 with TRBJ1-2, with D hard to call. Sequenced sample: PBMCs. CDR3 sequence reads: CASSLDPRPSNYGYTF. The CDR3 nucleotides read TGTGCCAGCAGCTTGGACCCTAGACCTTCTAACTATGGCTACACCTTC.